The 6 T cell receptor beta chains below all came from one sample that was sequenced in a study of patients and donors after allogeneic stem cell transplantation. One entry per CDR3 protein results from TCRdb running MiXCR on the RT-PCR reads. The sample comprises about 960,000 distinct CDR3 sequences, under 20% of which are singletons, and 5% to 7.5% rests with the top ten. The specimen sequenced was blood, either unsorted or a sorted T cell fraction (not recorded which). All receptors derive from a human donor who was either an allogeneic HSCT recipient or a stem cell or donor lymphocyte infusion donor (not recorded which). It is not recorded whose cells these are; they may come from a transplant donor.

The sample holds a few counts of this clonotype. The CDR3 reads CASSFGSGNSYEQYF. The DNA of the CDR3 is TGTGCCAGCAGTTTCGGTTCGGGTAACTCCTACGAGCAGTACTTC. This chain joins TRBV12-3 or TRBV12-4 and TRBJ2-7; D ambiguous. CDR3 length equals 15 residues. V was shortened by 3 bases and J by 0 bases, with 12 bases between the two germline ends.

CDR3 in amino acids: CAWSGRERVEQYF. CDR3 nucleotide sequence: TGTGCCTGGAGTGGGCGGGAGAGGGTCGAGCAGTACTTC. The chain is built from TRBV30 and TRBJ2-7; 7 bases line up with TRBD2. V dropped 1 base and J dropped 6; count of bases not matched to a gene: 6. Germline V gene lookup returns CDR1 GTSNPN and CDR2 SVGIG (reference sequence). The CDR3 covers 13 residues.

This clonotype was counted only a few times. This sequence joins TRBV20-1 and TRBJ1-3; D is unclear. The germline V gene encodes CDR1 DFQATT and CDR2 SNEGSKA (reference sequence). V was clipped by 5 bases and J by 0 bases, with 11 bases between them. CDR3 size: 14 residues. As DNA, the CDR3 is TGCAGTGCTGGAAACAGAGCCTCTGGAAACACCATATATTTT. Residues: CSAGNRASGNTIYF.

This clonotype was seen only a few times. The V call is TRBV6-5, the J call TRBJ1-2; D gene uncertain. This CDR3 is built from 12 residues. V shed 2 bases and J shed 7 bases, with 8 bases lying between them. Germline CDR1 is MNHEY and CDR2 is SVGAGI. CDR3 DNA sequence: TGTGCCAGCAGTTACCTGGACGGTGGCTACACCTTC. This gives the protein CASSYLDGGYTF.

This clonotype was counted a few times. This CDR3 reads CASSPWMGYGITEAFF. The CDR3 DNA reads TGTGCCAGCAGTCCTTGGATGGGGTATGGCATAACTGAAGCTTTCTTT. The rearrangement uses TRBV12-3 or TRBV12-4 and TRBJ1-1; D is uncertain. Trimming stripped 5 bases from V and 5 bases from J, with 21 bases between. CDR3 length: 16 residues.

The CDR3 reads CASSVTQYGYTF. The CDR3 DNA reads TGTGCCAGCAGCGTAACCCAATATGGCTACACCTTC. This chain joins TRBV5-5 and TRBJ1-2; D is unresolved. Germline V lookup: CDR1 SGHKS, CDR2 YYEKEE (reference sequence). This CDR3 is 12 amino acids long. V was cut by 4 bases and J by 5 bases, with 9 bases left in between.